This T cell receptor beta chain was observed in a study of blood T cell repertoires in COVID-19. Overall study: Nucleic acid was either cDNA or gDNA, and it came from T cells, B-cell-depleted T cells, or PBMCs.

In this sample, this clone turned up once. Looked up from germline, CDR1 is SGHTA and CDR2 is FQGTGA. The CDR3 is made up of 14 amino acids. Trimming stripped 1 base from V and 5 bases from J, with 10 bases between. Produced via immunoSEQ multiplex PCR; TCRdb's table is partial and in-frame only. This sample has just under 60,000 clones, with around 90% found just once. The chain recombines TRBV7-3 with TRBJ2-3, with D hard to call. The source material was peripheral blood. The sequence was collected from a human donor with active COVID-19. The donor label of this sample is uncertain. The DNA for the CDR3 is TGTGCCAGCAGCTTAATGGGTACAGAAGATACGCAGTATTTT. It codes for CASSLMGTEDTQYF.